These T cell receptor beta chains were read from a single sample in a study of CD8+CD57+ T cells in acquired aplastic anemia. Via MiXCR, TCRdb re-called the reads, giving one row per CDR3 protein. The repertoire holds 300,000 or so distinct CDR3 sequences, roughly half seen once, with around 7.6% in the top ten. Sequencing was carried out using sorted CD4+, CD8+, or CD8+CD57+ T cells (not recorded which) from PBMCs. The receptor set was obtained from a human donor with severe aplastic anemia or a healthy control (not recorded which). CDR3s include the opening cysteine and the closing phenylalanine or tryptophan. A D gene is named only where the DNA matches it firmly. Not every row has a clone size; where given, it reads once, few, many or a size class.

TRBV19,many,15,NA,TRBJ1-2,CASSILPGLNYGYTF,TGTGCCAGTAGTATTTTACCGGGACTCAACTATGGCTACACCTTC
TRBV7-6,NA,14,NA,TRBJ2-7,CASSFRLGDYEQYF,TGTGCCAGCAGCTTTCGCCTGGGGGACTACGAGCAGTACTTC
TRBV29-1,NA,14,TRBD1,TRBJ2-3,CSVGKRGHEDTQYF,TGCAGCGTTGGGAAGAGGGGGCATGAGGATACGCAGTATTTT
TRBV7-2,NA,15,TRBD2,TRBJ2-7,CASSPIRLAGYEQYF,TGTGCCAGCAGCCCTATTCGACTAGCGGGTTACGAGCAGTACTTC
TRBV2,once,14,TRBD1,TRBJ1-5,CASRFDRVGQPQHF,TGTGCCAGCAGGTTCGACAGGGTGGGCCAGCCCCAGCATTTT
TRBV13,NA,16,NA,TRBJ2-1,CASSLGLGGGYNEQFF,TGTGCCAGCAGCTTAGGTTTAGGGGGGGGGTACAATGAGCAGTTCTTC
TRBV27,NA,14,NA,TRBJ2-7,CASSLGPSTYEQYF,TGTGCCAGCAGTTTGGGGCCTTCGACCTACGAGCAGTACTTC
TRBV30,few,12,NA,TRBJ1-1,CACHGMNTEAFF,TGTGCCTGTCACGGTATGAACACTGAAGCTTTCTTT
TRBV5-6,many,13,TRBD1,TRBJ1-5,CASSLGRGRPQHF,TGTGCCAGCAGCCTGGGGAGGGGGCGGCCCCAGCATTTT
TRBV12-3/TRBV12-4,NA,12,TRBD1,TRBJ1-2,CASSSPGTGGPF,TGTGCCAGCAGTTCCCCCGGGACAGGGGGTCCATTC
TRBV2,NA,12,NA,TRBJ1-1,CASSLDTTEAFF,TGTGCCAGCAGCTTAGACACCACTGAAGCTTTCTTT
TRBV7-9,many,14,NA,TRBJ1-3,CASSFLPSGNTIYF,TGTGCCAGCAGCTTTCTGCCCTCTGGAAACACCATATATTTT
TRBV19,NA,14,NA,TRBJ1-3,CASNVDRSGNTIYF,TGTGCCAGTAATGTAGACCGCTCTGGAAACACCATATATTTT
TRBV7-9,few,14,NA,TRBJ1-6,CASNSGGDNSPLHF,TGTGCCAGCAACTCGGGGGGGGATAATTCACCCCTCCACTTT
TRBV20-1,once,15,NA,TRBJ2-1,CSARDARLINNEQFF,TGCAGTGCTAGAGATGCGAGACTAATCAACAATGAGCAGTTCTTC
TRBV7-9,NA,16,TRBD1,TRBJ2-3,CASSLGQGTFTDTQYF,TGTGCCAGCAGCTTGGGACAGGGGACGTTCACAGATACGCAGTATTTT
TRBV7-3,many,15,TRBD1,TRBJ1-6,CASSPVGTGNSPLHF,TGTGCCAGCAGCCCAGTCGGGACAGGGAATTCACCCCTCCACTTT
TRBV25-1,NA,14,TRBD1,TRBJ2-7,CASSGQGASYEQYF,TGTGCCAGCTCCGGACAGGGGGCTTCCTACGAGCAGTACTTC
TRBV7-7,many,17,NA,TRBJ1-3,CASSFPPPRVSGNTIYF,TGTGCTAGCAGCTTCCCTCCCCCGAGAGTCTCTGGAAACACCATATATTTT
TRBV7-9,NA,14,NA,TRBJ2-7,CASSPADGSDEQYF,TGTGCCAGCAGCCCAGCGGACGGGTCCGACGAGCAGTACTTC
TRBV9,NA,14,NA,TRBJ2-7,CASSTEGGSYEQYF,TGTGCCAGCAGCACCGAGGGGGGCTCCTACGAGCAGTACTTC
TRBV7-8,NA,17,TRBD2,TRBJ2-3,CASSLASGGAVADTQYF,TGTGCCAGCAGCTTAGCTAGCGGGGGGGCCGTCGCAGATACGCAGTATTTT
TRBV7-6,few,14,TRBD2,TRBJ2-2,CASSEVAGAGELFF,TGTGCCAGCAGTGAGGTGGCGGGGGCCGGGGAGCTGTTTTTT
TRBV20-1,NA,12,NA,TRBJ2-7,CSAPIGPYEQYF,TGCAGTGCCCCCATAGGCCCCTACGAGCAGTACTTC
TRBV24-1,NA,17,NA,TRBJ1-1,CATSDHPRGTLNTEAFF,TGTGCCACCAGTGACCACCCTCGGGGGACTTTGAACACTGAAGCTTTCTTT
TRBV7-9,NA,14,NA,TRBJ1-6,CASSRGEDNSPLHF,TGTGCCAGCAGCCGAGGGGAGGATAATTCACCCCTCCACTTT
TRBV29-1,NA,13,TRBD1,TRBJ1-1,CSVENRQGSEAFF,TGCAGCGTAGAGAACCGACAGGGCTCCGAAGCTTTCTTT
TRBV5-1,NA,15,NA,TRBJ2-1,CVSSLDPGSYNEQFF,TGCGTCAGCAGCTTGGACCCGGGGTCTTACAATGAGCAGTTCTTC
TRBV5-6,NA,15,NA,TRBJ2-7,CASSPAPDRYNEQYF,TGTGCCAGCAGCCCGGCGCCCGACAGGTACAACGAGCAGTACTTC